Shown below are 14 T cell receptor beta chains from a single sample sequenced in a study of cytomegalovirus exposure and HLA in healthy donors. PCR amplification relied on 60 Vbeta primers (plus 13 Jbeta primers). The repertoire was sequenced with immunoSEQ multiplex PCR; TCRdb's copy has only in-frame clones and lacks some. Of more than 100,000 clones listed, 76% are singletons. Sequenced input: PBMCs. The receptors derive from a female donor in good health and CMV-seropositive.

CDR3 amino acids: CASGGDEKLFF. As DNA, the CDR3 is TGTGCCAGCGGGGGCGATGAAAAACTGTTTTTT. The genes are TRBV9 and TRBJ1-4, with D maybe TRBD1 (6 bases). CDR1 and CDR2 from the germline V gene are SGDLS and YYNGEE. The V end was cut by 7 bases, the J end by 6 bases, with 7 bases between. The CDR3 extends over 11 amino acids. Variable domain in full (rest from reference TRBV9 and TRBJ1-4): DSGVTQTPKHLITATGQRVTLRCSPRSGDLSVYWYQQSLDQGLQFLIQYYNGEERAKGNILERFSAQQFPDLHSELNLSSLELGDSALYFCASGGDEKLFFGSGTQLSVL.

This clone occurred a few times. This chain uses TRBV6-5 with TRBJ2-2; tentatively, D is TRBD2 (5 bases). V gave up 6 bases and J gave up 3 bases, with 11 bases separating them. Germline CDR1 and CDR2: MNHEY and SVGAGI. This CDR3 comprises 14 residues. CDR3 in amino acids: CASRVPGDTGELFF. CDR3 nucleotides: TGTGCCAGCAGAGTCCCCGGGGACACCGGGGAGCTGTTTTTT.

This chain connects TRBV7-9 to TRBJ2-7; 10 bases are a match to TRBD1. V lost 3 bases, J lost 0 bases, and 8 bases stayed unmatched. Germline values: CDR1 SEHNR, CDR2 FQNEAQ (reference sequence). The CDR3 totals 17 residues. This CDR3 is CASSFSFGQGDSYEQYF. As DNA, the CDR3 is TGTGCCAGCAGCTTTTCGTTTGGACAGGGGGACTCCTACGAGCAGTACTTC.

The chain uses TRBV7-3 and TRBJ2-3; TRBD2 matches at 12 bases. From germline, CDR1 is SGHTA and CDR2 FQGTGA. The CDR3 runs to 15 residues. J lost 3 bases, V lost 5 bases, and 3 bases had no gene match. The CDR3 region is CASSLTSGGTDTQYF. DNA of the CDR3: TGTGCCAGCAGCCTGACTAGCGGGGGAACAGATACGCAGTATTTT.

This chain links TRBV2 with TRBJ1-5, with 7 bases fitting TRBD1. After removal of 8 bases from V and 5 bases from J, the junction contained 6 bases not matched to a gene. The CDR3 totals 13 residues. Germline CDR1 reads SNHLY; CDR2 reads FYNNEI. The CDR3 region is CASEGDRDQPQHF. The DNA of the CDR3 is TGTGCCAGCGAGGGAGACAGGGATCAGCCCCAGCATTTT.

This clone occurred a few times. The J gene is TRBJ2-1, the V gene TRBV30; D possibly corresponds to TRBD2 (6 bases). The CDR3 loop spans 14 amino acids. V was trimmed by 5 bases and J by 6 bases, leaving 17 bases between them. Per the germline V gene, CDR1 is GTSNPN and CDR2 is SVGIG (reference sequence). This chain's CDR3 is CAWSPGRTINEQFF. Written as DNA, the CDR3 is TGTGCCTGGTCCCCGGGACGGACTATCAATGAGCAGTTCTTC. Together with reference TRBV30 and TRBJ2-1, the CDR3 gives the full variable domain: SQTIHQWPATLVQPVGSPLSLECTVEGTSNPNLYWYRQAAGRGLQLLFYSVGIGQISSEVPQNLSASRPQDRQFILSSKKLLLSDSGFYLCAWSPGRTINEQFFGPGTRLTVL.

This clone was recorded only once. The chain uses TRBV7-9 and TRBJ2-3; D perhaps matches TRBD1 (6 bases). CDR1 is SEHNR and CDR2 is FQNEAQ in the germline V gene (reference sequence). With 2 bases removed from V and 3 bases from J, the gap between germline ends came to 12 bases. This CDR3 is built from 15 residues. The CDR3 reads CASSLSRQETDTQYF. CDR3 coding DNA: TGTGCCAGCAGCTTATCCCGACAGGAAACAGATACGCAGTATTTT.

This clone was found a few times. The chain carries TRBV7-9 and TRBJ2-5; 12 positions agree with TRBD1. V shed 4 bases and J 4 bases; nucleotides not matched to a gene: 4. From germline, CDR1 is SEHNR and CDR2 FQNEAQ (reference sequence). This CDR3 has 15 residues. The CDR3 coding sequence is TGTGCCAGCAGCTGGGGACAGGGGGCACCAGAGACCCAGTACTTC. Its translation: CASSWGQGAPETQYF. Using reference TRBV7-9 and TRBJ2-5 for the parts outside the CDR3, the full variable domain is DTGVSQNPRHKITKRGQNVTFRCDPISEHNRLYWYRQTLGQGPEFLTYFQNEAQLEKSRLLSDRFSAERPKGSFSTLEIQRTEQGDSAMYLCASSWGQGAPETQYFGPGTRLLVL.

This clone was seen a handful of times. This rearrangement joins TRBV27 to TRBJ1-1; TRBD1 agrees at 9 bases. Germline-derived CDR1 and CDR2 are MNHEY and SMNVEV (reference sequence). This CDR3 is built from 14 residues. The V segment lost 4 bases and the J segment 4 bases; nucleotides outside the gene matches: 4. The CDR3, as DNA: TGTGCCAGCAGTTACGCGACAGGGGGCACTGAAGCTTTCTTT. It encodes CASSYATGGTEAFF.

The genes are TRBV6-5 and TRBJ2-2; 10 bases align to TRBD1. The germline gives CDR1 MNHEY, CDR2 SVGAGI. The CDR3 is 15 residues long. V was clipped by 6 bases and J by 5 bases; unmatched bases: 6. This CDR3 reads CASRLDRGGTGELFF. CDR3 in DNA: TGTGCCAGCAGACTGGACAGGGGGGGGACCGGGGAGCTGTTTTTT.

CDR3 protein: CASSQEWGQGNTIYF. CDR3 nucleotides: TGCGCCAGCAGCCAAGAGTGGGGACAGGGAAACACCATATATTTT. This chain connects TRBV4-1 to TRBJ1-3, with 7 bases matching TRBD1. V lost 0 bases to trimming and J lost 4 bases; unmatched junction nucleotides: 3. This CDR3 contains 15 residues. Germline CDR1 reads MGHRA; CDR2 reads YSYEKL.

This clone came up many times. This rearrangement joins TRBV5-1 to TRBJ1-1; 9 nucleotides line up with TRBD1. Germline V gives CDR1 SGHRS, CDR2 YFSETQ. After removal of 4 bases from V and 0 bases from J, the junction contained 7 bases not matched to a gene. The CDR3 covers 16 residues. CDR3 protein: CASSPGQGNMNTEAFF. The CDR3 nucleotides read TGCGCCAGCAGCCCAGGACAGGGGAACATGAACACTGAAGCTTTCTTT.

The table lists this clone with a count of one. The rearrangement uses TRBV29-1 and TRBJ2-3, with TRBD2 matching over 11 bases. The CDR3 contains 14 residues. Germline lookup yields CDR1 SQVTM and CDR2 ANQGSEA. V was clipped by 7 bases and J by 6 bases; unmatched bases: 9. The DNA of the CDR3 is TGCAGCGGAGTAGCGGGGGGGCCAGCCGATACGCAGTATTTT. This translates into CSGVAGGPADTQYF.

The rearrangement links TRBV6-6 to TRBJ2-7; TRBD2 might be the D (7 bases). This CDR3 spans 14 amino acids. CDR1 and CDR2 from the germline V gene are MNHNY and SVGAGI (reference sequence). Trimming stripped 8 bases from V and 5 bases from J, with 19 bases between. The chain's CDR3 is CASVPGGRPHEQYF. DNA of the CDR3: TGTGCCAGCGTCCCCGGGGGGCGTCCCCACGAGCAGTACTTC.